This paragraph covers one TCR beta chain sequence. This sample stems from a study of CD8+CD57+ T cells in acquired aplastic anemia. The template used for profiling TCR beta VDJ and CDR3 was genomic DNA. TCRdb analysed the reads with MiXCR anew, one entry per CDR3 protein. In the table there are approximately 150,000 distinct CDR3 sequences, 70% to 75% of which are singletons. Before being chosen for sequencing, patients had shown CD8+CD57+ cell expansion by flow cytometry. Each patient carried a diagnosis of severe acquired aplastic anemia. Germline V lookup: CDR1 DFQATT, CDR2 SNEGSKA (reference sequence). The V and J ends lost 3 bases and 2 bases respectively, with 8 bases between them. The CDR3 length is 12 residues.

The material sequenced was sorted CD4+, CD8+, or CD8+CD57+ T cells (not recorded which) from PBMCs. This receptor was identified in a human donor with aplastic anemia. This sequence joins TRBV20-1 and TRBJ2-7; TRBD2 is a possible D gene (5 bases). The CDR3 nucleotides read TGCAGTGCTAGGGACTTAACCTACGAGCAGTACTTC. Amino acids: CSARDLTYEQYF.